This T cell receptor (beta chain) was captured in a study of OX40 agonist ivuxolimab in advanced cancers. Turning to the overall study: Ivuxolimab was a fully human IgG2 agonistic monoclonal antibody targeting the costimulatory receptor OX40 (CD134). Of the approximately 50 dose-escalation patients, hepatocellular carcinoma was present in approximately 20, melanoma in roughly 15, renal cell carcinoma in 9 and head and neck cancer in 9. The monotherapy dose-escalation portion (N ≈ 56 patients) of the phase I ivuxolimab trial is reported in the paper. Patients were allowed to have had prior anti-PD-1, anti-PD-L1 or anti-CTLA-4 therapy, and approximately 39% of the dose-escalation patients had been treated with checkpoint inhibitors. Partial responses were achieved by three dose-escalation patients, of whom one had hepatocellular carcinoma and two had cutaneous melanoma. Peripheral TCRbeta sequencing aimed to test whether ivuxolimab altered TCR sequence diversity and caused clonal T-cell expansion. Intravenous ivuxolimab was administered to patients every 2 weeks at six dose levels: 0.01, 0.1, 0.3, 1.5, 3 and 10 mg/kg. The dose-escalation cohort was roughly 80% male with a mean age of about 60 years, ranging from roughly 23 to 79. What the research found in general, with its limitations: Partial responders in the 0.1-3.0 mg/kg groups had among the lowest normalized peripheral clonal expansion, especially among CD8+ T cells. Low levels of normalized T-cell clonal expansion were also seen in some nonresponding patients. Antigen specificity was not determined for the clonally expanded peripheral T cells. At doses from 0.1 to 3.0 mg/kg, clonal expansion was seen in both CD4+ and CD8+ blood T cells between baseline and week 6. On average, CD8+ T cells showed more expanded clones than CD4+ T cells after ivuxolimab.

The CDR3 contains 12 residues when both ends are counted. For sequencing of the TCRbeta CDR3 region, genomic DNA was extracted from the sorted cells. TCRbeta CDR3 regions were sequenced using the immunoSEQ Assay. TCRdb carries this immuneACCESS record with in-frame sequences only. Its versions omit some clonotypes, under half of them owing to an unresolved V gene in the studies checked, with the rest unexplained. In this sample the table shows about 80,000 clones, approximately 90% of which occur a single time. Approximately 0.45% of the sample is in the top ten clones. Patients with autoimmune disease history or receiving systemic immunosuppression were excluded from the trial. Peripheral blood for TCR sequencing was collected from all dose cohorts at baseline, on cycle 4 day 1, and on cycle 7 day 1. Samples were obtained from an open-label, multicenter, first-in-human phase I dose-escalation trial of ivuxolimab. Adults with locally advanced or metastatic melanoma, renal cell carcinoma, hepatocellular carcinoma or head and neck squamous cell carcinoma were enrolled in the trial. Before TCR sequencing, CD4+ T cells and CD8+ T cells were sorted from peripheral blood as separate populations.

In the case of this clone: No cognate antigen has been identified for it. Without the conserved terminal phenylalanine or tryptophan, this CDR3 likely stems from a read error. Because the CDR3's place on the DNA is in doubt, the DNA is left out and the CDR3 is given as listed by TCRdb.

The TCR originated in an adult with an advanced solid tumor such as melanoma, head and neck, liver or kidney cancer. The sample here was CD4+ or CD8+ T cells sorted from blood, taken in a trial of the OX40 agonist ivuxolimab. The sequence is built from TRBV23-1 and TRBJ1-1; the D call in the table, TRBD1, was not verified against the DNA. TRBV23-1 is sorted into the ORF group, with uncertain function. The CDR3 protein is CASSQSGTPLSM.